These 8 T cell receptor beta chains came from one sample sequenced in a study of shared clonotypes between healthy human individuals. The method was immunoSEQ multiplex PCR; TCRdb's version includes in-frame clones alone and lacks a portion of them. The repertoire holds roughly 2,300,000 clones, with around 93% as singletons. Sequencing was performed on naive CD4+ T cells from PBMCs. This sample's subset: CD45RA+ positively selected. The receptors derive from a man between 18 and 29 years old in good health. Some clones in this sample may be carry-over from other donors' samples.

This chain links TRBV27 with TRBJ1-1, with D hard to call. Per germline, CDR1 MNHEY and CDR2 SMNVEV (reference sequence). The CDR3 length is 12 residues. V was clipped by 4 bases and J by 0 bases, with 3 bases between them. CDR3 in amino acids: CASSSMNTEAFF. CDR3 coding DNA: TGTGCCAGCAGTTCCATGAACACTGAAGCTTTCTTT.

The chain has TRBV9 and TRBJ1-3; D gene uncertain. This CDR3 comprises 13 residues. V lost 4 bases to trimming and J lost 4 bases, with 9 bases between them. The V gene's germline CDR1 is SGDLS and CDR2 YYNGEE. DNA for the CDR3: TGTGCCAGCAGCTACCTGGAGGGAAACACCATATATTTT. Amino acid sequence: CASSYLEGNTIYF.

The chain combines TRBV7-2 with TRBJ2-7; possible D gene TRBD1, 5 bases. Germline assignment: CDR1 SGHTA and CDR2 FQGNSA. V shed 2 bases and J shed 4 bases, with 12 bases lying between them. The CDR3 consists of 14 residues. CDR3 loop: CASSLTGRAYEQYF. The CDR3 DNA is TGTGCCAGCAGCTTAACGGGCAGGGCATACGAGCAGTACTTC.

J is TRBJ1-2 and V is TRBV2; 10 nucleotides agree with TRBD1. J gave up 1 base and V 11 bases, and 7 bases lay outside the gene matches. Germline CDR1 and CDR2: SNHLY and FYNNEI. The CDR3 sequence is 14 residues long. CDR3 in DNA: TGTGCCTCATTCCGGGACAGGGGTAACTATGGCTACACCTTC. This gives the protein CASFRDRGNYGYTF.

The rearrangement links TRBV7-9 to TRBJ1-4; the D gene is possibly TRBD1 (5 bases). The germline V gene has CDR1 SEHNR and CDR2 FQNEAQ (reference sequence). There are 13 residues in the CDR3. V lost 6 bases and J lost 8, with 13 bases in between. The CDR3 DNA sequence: TGTGCCAGCAGGCCCGAAGGGGCGGAAAAACTGTTTTTT. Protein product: CASRPEGAEKLFF.

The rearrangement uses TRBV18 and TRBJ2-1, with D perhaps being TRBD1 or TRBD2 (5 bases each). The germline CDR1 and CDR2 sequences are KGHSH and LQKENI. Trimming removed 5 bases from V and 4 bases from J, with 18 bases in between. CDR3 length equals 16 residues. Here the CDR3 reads CASSSPPGTHYNEQFF. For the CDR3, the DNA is TGTGCCAGCTCATCCCCCCCGGGGACCCATTACAATGAGCAGTTCTTC.

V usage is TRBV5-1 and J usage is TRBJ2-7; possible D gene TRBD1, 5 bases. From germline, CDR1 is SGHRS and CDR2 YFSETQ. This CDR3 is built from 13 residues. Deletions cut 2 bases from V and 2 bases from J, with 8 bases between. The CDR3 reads CASSFRQTYEQYF. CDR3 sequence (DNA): TGCGCCAGCAGCTTCAGACAGACCTACGAGCAGTACTTC.

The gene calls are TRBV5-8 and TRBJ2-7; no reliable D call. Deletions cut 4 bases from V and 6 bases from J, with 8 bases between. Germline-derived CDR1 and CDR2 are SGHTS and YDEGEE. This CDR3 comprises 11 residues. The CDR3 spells CASSRLGEQYF. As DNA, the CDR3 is TGTGCCAGCAGCCGTTTAGGCGAGCAGTACTTC.